This T cell receptor beta chain was recovered during a study of T cell changes during pregnancy in multiple sclerosis. This CDR3 contains 13 residues. Germline V lookup: CDR1 SSHAT, CDR2 FNYEAQ (reference sequence). The table came from immunoSEQ multiplex PCR; TCRdb's copy has only in-frame clones and leaves some out. The sample holds fewer than 85,000 clones; 93% are singletons and the top ten take approximately 2.4%. This clone was observed a handful of times. The germline gene is not matched at one end of the junction; a read error may be the cause. The clonotype comes from a female donor with multiple sclerosis, enrolled in a pregnancy study. The chain combines TRBV7-7 with TRBJ1-3; possible D gene TRBD1, 5 bases. The sequencing here drew on peripheral blood, taken in the second trimester of pregnancy. CDR3 bases: TGTGCTAGCAGCCCACAGGCTGGAAACACCATATATTTT. Translation gives CASSPQAGNTIYF.